One and the same sample provided the 19 T cell receptor beta chains below, sequenced in a study of CD8 T cells in ankylosing spondylitis. Findings of the study overall: What seemed typical of ankylosing spondylitis blood was a TCR beta motif built from fewer than ten highly homologous variants.

TCRdb processed the 5' RACE reads anew with MiXCR; each CDR3 protein has one entry. The sample holds 650,000 to 800,000 distinct CDR3 sequences, under 20% seen once. Their cognate antigens are unknown. Sequencing input: blood, either unsorted or a sorted T cell fraction (not recorded which). These receptor sequences come from a male donor with ankylosing spondylitis.

The chain employs TRBV2 and TRBJ2-1, with TRBD1 matching over 9 bases. The CDR3 sequence is 14 residues long. Germline-derived CDR1 and CDR2 are SNHLY and FYNNEI. The junction had 5 bases not matched to a gene; V was cut back by 2 bases and J by 9 bases. The CDR3 region has the DNA TGTGCCAGCAGTGAATGGGACAGGGCTGTTGAGCAGTTCTTC. As protein: CASSEWDRAVEQFF.

J is TRBJ2-1 and V is TRBV7-2, with D unresolved. Germline CDR1 reads SGHTA; CDR2 reads FQGNSA. Trimming removed 4 bases from V and 8 bases from J, with 9 bases in between. The CDR3 spans 12 residues. The CDR3 coding sequence is TGTGCCAGCAGCTCTCGAGACTATGAGCAGTTCTTC. Translation gives CASSSRDYEQFF. Full variable domain (missing parts from reference TRBV7-2 and TRBJ2-1): GAGVSQSPSNKVTEKGKDVELRCDPISGHTALYWYRQSLGQGLEFLIYFQGNSAPDKSGLPSDRFSAERTGGSVSTLTIQRTQQEDSAVYLCASSSRDYEQFFGPGTRLTVL.

A few counts support this clonotype. J is TRBJ1-2 and V is TRBV4-3; maybe TRBD1 (6 bases). V lost 1 base and J 7 bases, leaving 19 bases between the germline ends. Germline CDR1 LGHNA, CDR2 YSLEER. The CDR3 totals 16 residues. CDR3 DNA: TGCGCCAGCAGCCAAGTTCTTTCTGGGGGGGCATCTGGCTACACCTTC. It yields the protein CASSQVLSGGASGYTF.

This clonotype was counted ten times or more. The CDR3 coding sequence is TGTGCCAGCAGTTTCTACGGGACAGGGGATACAGATACGCAGTATTTT. It codes for CASSFYGTGDTDTQYF. The V gene is TRBV12-3 or TRBV12-4, the J gene TRBJ2-3; 10 bases agree with TRBD1. V lost 3 bases and J lost 3; bases outside the gene matches: 6. This CDR3 comprises 16 residues.

This chain links TRBV11-1 with TRBJ1-1; the match to TRBD1 covers 7 bases. The trim removed 6 bases at V and 2 bases at J, leaving 18 bases unmatched. The CDR3 has 18 amino acids. Per the germline V gene, CDR1 is SGHAT and CDR2 is FQDESV (reference sequence). The CDR3 coding sequence is TGTGCCAGCAGACCCCTCGACTCGACAGGGTCTGGTAACACTGAAGCTTTCTTT. It yields the protein CASRPLDSTGSGNTEAFF.

The rearrangement joins TRBV4-1 to TRBJ1-5; D possibly corresponds to TRBD1 (5 bases). Trimming removed 1 base at V and 9 bases at J, with 16 bases between. CDR1 MGHRA and CDR2 YSYEKL come from the germline V gene. The CDR3 is 15 residues long. For the CDR3, the DNA is TGCGCCAGCAGCCAAGTGGAGTTAGGGGCACGGCCCCAGCATTTT. Protein: CASSQVELGARPQHF.

The chain has TRBV29-1 and TRBJ2-7; no firm D call. CDR1 and CDR2 (germline): SQVTM, ANQGSEA. CDR3 size: 12 residues. The germline V and J ends were trimmed by 4 bases and 7 bases, with 14 bases remaining between them. The CDR3 coding sequence is TGCAGCGTTGTAGGCCCCCTCGGGGAGCAGTACTTC. This translates into CSVVGPLGEQYF.

This clonotype was detected only a few times. The chain employs TRBV4-3 and TRBJ2-1; 10 bases line up with TRBD2. Germline-derived CDR1 and CDR2 are LGHNA and YSLEER. The CDR3 loop spans 16 amino acids. With 3 bases clipped from V and 4 bases from J, the junction kept 6 bases outside the gene matches. CDR3 in DNA: TGCGCCAGCAGCCAGGCGCTAGCGGGAGATTACAATGAGCAGTTCTTC. Protein sequence: CASSQALAGDYNEQFF.

In its sample, this clonotype was seen a few times. The gene calls are TRBV20-1 and TRBJ2-1, with TRBD1 as a possible D gene (6 bases). CDR3 size: 13 residues. Germline V CDR1 and CDR2: DFQATT, SNEGSKA (reference sequence). V lost 0 bases, J lost 10 bases, and 13 bases lay in between. The chain's CDR3 is CSARDTGIGEQFF. CDR3 nucleotides: TGCAGTGCTAGAGACACAGGGATCGGCGAGCAGTTCTTC.

A few counts support this clonotype. The chain carries TRBV12-3 or TRBV12-4 and TRBJ2-1; 13 positions match TRBD2. J was trimmed by 7 bases and V by 5 bases; bases with no gene match: 2. The CDR3 has 14 residues. CDR3 in amino acids: CASSQTSGGNEQFF. As DNA, the CDR3 is TGTGCCAGCAGTCAGACTAGCGGGGGGAATGAGCAGTTCTTC.

The chain combines TRBV7-2 with TRBJ2-7, with D possibly TRBD2 on 5 matching bases. There are 14 residues in the CDR3. V was shortened by 5 bases and J by 1 base, with 12 bases between the two germline ends. The germline V gene has CDR1 SGHTA and CDR2 FQGNSA. CDR3 nucleotides: TGTGCCAGCAGCCGGACTGTTACTTCCTACGAGCAGTACTTC. It translates to CASSRTVTSYEQYF.

The chain links TRBV4-1 to TRBJ2-2, with D unresolved. The CDR3 spans 14 residues. CDR1 MGHRA and CDR2 YSYEKL come from the germline V gene. The V and J ends lost 0 bases and 3 bases respectively, with 5 bases between them. The CDR3 DNA reads TGCGCCAGCAGCCAAGATCGCTACACCGGGGAGCTGTTTTTT. Translated: CASSQDRYTGELFF.

There are a few counts of this clonotype. The chain combines TRBV7-2 with TRBJ1-1; D not certain. The CDR3 runs 13 residues. V lost 6 bases and J lost 8, with 16 bases in between. Germline values: CDR1 SGHTA, CDR2 FQGNSA. CDR3 residues: CASSESWAGEAFF. Written as DNA, the CDR3 is TGTGCCAGCAGTGAATCTTGGGCAGGCGAAGCTTTCTTT.

The J gene is TRBJ2-7, the V gene TRBV2; no definite D call. CDR3 size: 12 residues. CDR1 and CDR2 from the germline V gene are SNHLY and FYNNEI. Trimming removed 3 bases from V and 6 bases from J, with 9 bases in between. CDR3 protein: CASSEWQREQYF. In DNA, the CDR3 is TGTGCCAGCAGTGAGTGGCAGCGCGAGCAGTACTTC.

This clonotype turned up a few times. V gene TRBV7-2 combines with J gene TRBJ2-7; a weak D match, TRBD1 (6 bases). Trimming stripped 4 bases from V and 2 bases from J, with 18 bases between. The CDR3 covers 16 residues. CDR1 and CDR2 from the germline V gene are SGHTA and FQGNSA. The CDR3 sequence is CASSSGSGVGTYEQYF. The CDR3 DNA reads as TGTGCCAGCAGCTCCGGTTCAGGGGTGGGGACCTACGAGCAGTACTTC.

This clonotype was found many times. The chain couples TRBV20-1 to TRBJ2-3, with no clear D. Trimming stripped 5 bases from V and 4 bases from J, with 10 bases between. The germline gives CDR1 DFQATT, CDR2 SNEGSKA (reference sequence). The CDR3 has 12 amino acids. As DNA, the CDR3 is TGCAGTGCTCGACCATCCCCAGATACGCAGTATTTT. Encoded protein: CSARPSPDTQYF.

Only a few counts were recorded for this clonotype. The chain carries TRBV12-3 or TRBV12-4 and TRBJ2-5, with 9 bases fitting TRBD2. The CDR3 has 15 amino acids. V dropped 5 bases and J dropped 2; count of bases not matched to a gene: 6. The CDR3 DNA is TGTGCCAGCAGTGAAGTAGCGGGGGATCAAGAGACCCAGTACTTC. Encoded protein: CASSEVAGDQETQYF.

V and J are TRBV7-2 and TRBJ2-2; D gene uncertain. The CDR3 runs to 12 residues. Deletions cut 2 bases from V and 6 bases from J, with 4 bases between. Germline loops: CDR1 SGHTA, CDR2 FQGNSA. CDR3 DNA sequence: TGTGCCAGCAGCTTATGGGCCGGGGAGCTGTTTTTT. Protein: CASSLWAGELFF.

This clonotype showed up just once. The chain combines TRBV12-3 or TRBV12-4 with TRBJ2-2; D gene unclear. V was clipped by 8 bases and J by 6 bases, with 13 bases between them. This CDR3 is built from 13 residues. The CDR3 nucleotides are TGTGCCAGCGGCCGGGCCCTATCCGGGGAGCTGTTTTTT. It is translated as CASGRALSGELFF.